These 9 T cell receptor beta chains originate from one sample sequenced in a study of T cell repertoires in cytomegalovirus infection. Their antigens remain unidentified. TCRdb independently ran MiXCR on the reads; one entry per CDR3 protein. The table has approximately 730,000 distinct CDR3 sequences, under 35% seen once. Sequenced here: cultured CD8+ T cells from PBMCs, sampled from culture after CMV antigen stimulation. These receptors were collected from a human donor in good health (CMV status not recorded). Some clones in this sample may be carry-over from other donors' samples.

V usage is TRBV29-1 and J usage is TRBJ2-1; D is unclear. The CDR3 has 13 amino acids. Germline CDR1 is SQVTM and CDR2 is ANQGSEA. V gave up 1 base and J gave up 8 bases, with 12 bases separating them. The CDR3 is CSVEVTGLDEQFF. The CDR3 coding sequence is TGCAGCGTTGAAGTGACGGGTTTGGATGAGCAGTTCTTC.

In its sample, this clonotype was seen a few times. This chain connects TRBV6-1 to TRBJ1-2, with 8 bases fitting TRBD1. The CDR3 loop spans 17 amino acids. Germline CDR1 reads MNHNS; CDR2 reads SASEGT. J lost 4 bases, V lost 2 bases, and 12 bases had no gene match. This CDR3 reads CASSEQGALLTIYGYTF. The CDR3 bases are TGTGCCAGCAGTGAACAGGGGGCGCTTTTAACGATCTATGGCTACACCTTC.

This clonotype was detected a few times. V and J are TRBV25-1 and TRBJ2-1, with 11 bases matching TRBD1. V gave up 3 bases and J gave up 2 bases; unmatched junction bases: 6. This CDR3 is built from 17 residues. Germline V CDR1 and CDR2: MGHDK, SYGVNS. The DNA for the CDR3 is TGTGCCAGCAGTGATAAGATGGACAGGGGGCCCTACAATGAGCAGTTCTTC. Its protein product is CASSDKMDRGPYNEQFF.

This chain links TRBV27 with TRBJ1-2; 7 bases match TRBD1. The CDR3 contains 14 residues. The V gene's germline CDR1 is MNHEY and CDR2 SMNVEV (reference sequence). The V gene end was trimmed by 6 bases and the J gene end by 4 bases; junction bases not matched to a gene: 8. The CDR3: CASSFGGGSYGYTF. The CDR3, as DNA: TGTGCCAGCAGCTTTGGAGGGGGCAGCTATGGCTACACCTTC.

The CDR3 nucleotides read TGTGCCAGCAGCGGGGGGCCCCGGGACCCCTCGAATGAGCAGTTCTTC. Protein: CASSGGPRDPSNEQFF. The V call is TRBV5-6, the J call TRBJ2-1; the D gene could be TRBD1 or TRBD2 (6 bases each). This CDR3 is 16 amino acids long. The V and J ends lost 4 bases and 7 bases respectively, with 21 bases between them. CDR1 SGHDT and CDR2 YYEEEE come from the germline V gene. Using reference TRBV5-6 and TRBJ2-1 for the parts outside the CDR3, the full variable domain is DAGVTQSPTHLIKTRGQQVTLRCSPKSGHDTVSWYQQALGQGPQFIFQYYEEEERQRGNFPDRFSGHQFPNYSSELNVNALLLGDSALYLCASSGGPRDPSNEQFFGPGTRLTVL.

The V and J genes are TRBV10-3 and TRBJ1-4; D may be TRBD1 (5 bases). The CDR3 runs to 12 residues. CDR1 is ENHRY and CDR2 is SYGVKD in the germline V gene. With 6 bases removed from V and 8 bases from J, the gap between germline ends came to 10 bases. CDR3 sequence reads: CAISPEGEKLFF. The CDR3 DNA sequence: TGTGCCATCAGCCCTGAGGGGGAAAAACTGTTTTTT.

V and J are TRBV6-2 or TRBV6-3 and TRBJ2-4; 7 bases fit TRBD1. J gave up 9 bases and V 5 bases, and 4 bases lay outside the gene matches. CDR1 is MNHEY and CDR2 is SVGEGT in the germline V gene. The CDR3 is made up of 12 amino acids. The CDR3 reads CASSRDSSIQYF. The CDR3 bases are TGTGCCAGCAGTCGGGACAGTTCCATTCAGTACTTC.

This chain joins TRBV6-1 and TRBJ1-1, with D hard to call. The CDR3 runs to 15 residues. The V end was cut by 1 base, the J end by 0 bases, with 9 bases between. Germline CDR1 and CDR2: MNHNS and SASEGT. CDR3 protein: CASSEGRGLNTEAFF. The CDR3 DNA reads TGTGCCAGCAGTGAAGGGCGGGGTCTGAACACTGAAGCTTTCTTT.

This clonotype has just a few counts. The rearrangement joins TRBV7-6 to TRBJ2-2; 7 bases map to TRBD1. There are 16 residues in the CDR3. The J segment lost 2 bases and the V segment lost 4 bases, leaving 7 bases of the junction unmatched. CDR1 and CDR2 (germline): SGHVS, FNYEAQ. CDR3 sequence: CASSSWGQTNTGELFF. The CDR3 DNA reads TGTGCCAGCAGCTCCTGGGGACAGACCAACACCGGGGAGCTGTTTTTT.